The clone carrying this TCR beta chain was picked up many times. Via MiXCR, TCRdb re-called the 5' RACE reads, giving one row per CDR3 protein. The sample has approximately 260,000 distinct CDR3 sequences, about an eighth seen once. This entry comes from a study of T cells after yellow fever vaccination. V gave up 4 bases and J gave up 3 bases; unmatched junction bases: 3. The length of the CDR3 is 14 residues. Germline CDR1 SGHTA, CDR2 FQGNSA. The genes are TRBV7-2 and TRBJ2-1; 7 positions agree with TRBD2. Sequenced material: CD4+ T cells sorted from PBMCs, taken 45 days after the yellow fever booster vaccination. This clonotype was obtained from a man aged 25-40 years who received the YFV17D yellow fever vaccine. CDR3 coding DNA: TGTGCCAGCAGCTCGACTAGCTTCTACAATGAGCAGTTCTTC. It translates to CASSSTSFYNEQFF.